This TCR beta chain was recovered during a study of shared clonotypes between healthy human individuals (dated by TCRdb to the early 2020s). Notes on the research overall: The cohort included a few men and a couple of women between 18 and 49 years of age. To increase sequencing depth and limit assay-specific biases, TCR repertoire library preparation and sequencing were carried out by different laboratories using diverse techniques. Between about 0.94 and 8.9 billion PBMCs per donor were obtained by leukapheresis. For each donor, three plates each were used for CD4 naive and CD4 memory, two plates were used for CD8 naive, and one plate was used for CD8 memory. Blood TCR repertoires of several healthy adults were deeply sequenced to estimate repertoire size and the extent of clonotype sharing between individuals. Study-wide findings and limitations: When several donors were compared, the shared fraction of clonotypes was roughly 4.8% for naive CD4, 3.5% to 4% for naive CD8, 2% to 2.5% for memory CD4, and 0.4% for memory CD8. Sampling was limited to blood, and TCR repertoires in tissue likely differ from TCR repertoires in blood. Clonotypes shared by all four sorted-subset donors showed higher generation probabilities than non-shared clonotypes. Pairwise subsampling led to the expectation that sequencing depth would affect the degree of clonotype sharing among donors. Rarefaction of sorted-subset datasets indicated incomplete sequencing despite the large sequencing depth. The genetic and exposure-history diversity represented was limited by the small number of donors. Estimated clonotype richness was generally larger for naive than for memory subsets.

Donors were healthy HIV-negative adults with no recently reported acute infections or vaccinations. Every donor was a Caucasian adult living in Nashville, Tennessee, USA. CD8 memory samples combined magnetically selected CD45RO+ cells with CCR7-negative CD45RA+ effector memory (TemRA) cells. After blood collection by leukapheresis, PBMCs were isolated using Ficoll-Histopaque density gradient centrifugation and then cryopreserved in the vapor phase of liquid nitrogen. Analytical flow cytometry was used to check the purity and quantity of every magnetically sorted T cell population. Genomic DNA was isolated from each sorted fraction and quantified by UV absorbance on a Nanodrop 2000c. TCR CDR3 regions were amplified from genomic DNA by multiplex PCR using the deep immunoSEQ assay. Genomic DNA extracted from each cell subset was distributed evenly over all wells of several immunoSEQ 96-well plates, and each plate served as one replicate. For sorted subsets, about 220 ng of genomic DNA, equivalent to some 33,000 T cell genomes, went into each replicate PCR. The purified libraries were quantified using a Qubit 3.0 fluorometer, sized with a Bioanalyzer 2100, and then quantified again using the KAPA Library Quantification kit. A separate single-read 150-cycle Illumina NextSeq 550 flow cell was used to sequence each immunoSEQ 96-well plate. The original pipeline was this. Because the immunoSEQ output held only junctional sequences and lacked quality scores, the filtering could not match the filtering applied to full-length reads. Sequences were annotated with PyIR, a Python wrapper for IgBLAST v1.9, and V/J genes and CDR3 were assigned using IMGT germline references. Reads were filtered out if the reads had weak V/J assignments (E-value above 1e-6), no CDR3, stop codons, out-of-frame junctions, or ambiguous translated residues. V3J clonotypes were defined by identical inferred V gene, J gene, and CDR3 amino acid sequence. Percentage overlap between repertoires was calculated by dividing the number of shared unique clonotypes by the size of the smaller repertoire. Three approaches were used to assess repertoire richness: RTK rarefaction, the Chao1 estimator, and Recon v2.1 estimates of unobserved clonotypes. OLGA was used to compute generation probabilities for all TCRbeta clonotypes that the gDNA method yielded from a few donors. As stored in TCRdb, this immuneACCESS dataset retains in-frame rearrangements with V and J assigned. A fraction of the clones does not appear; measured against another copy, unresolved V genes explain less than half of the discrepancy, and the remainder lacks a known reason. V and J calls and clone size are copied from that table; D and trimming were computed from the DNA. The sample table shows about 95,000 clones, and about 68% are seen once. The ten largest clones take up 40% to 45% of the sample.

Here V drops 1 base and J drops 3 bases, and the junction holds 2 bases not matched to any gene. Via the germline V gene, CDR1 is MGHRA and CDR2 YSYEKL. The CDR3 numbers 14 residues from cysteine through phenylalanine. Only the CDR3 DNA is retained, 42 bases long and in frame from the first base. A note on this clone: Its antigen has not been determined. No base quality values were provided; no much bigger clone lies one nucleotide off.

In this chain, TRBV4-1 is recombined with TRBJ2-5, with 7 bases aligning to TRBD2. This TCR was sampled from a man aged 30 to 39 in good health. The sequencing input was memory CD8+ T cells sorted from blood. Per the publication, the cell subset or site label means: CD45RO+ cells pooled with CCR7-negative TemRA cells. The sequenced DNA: TGCGCCAGCAGCCAAGCCGGGGGGAAAGAGACCCAGTACTTC. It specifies CASSQAGGKETQYF.